Listed below are T cell receptor beta chains from one sample, sequenced in a study of blood T cell repertoires in COVID-19. Only in-frame clones appear in the TCRdb table, and some are missing; sequencing was by immunoSEQ multiplex PCR. Of around 310,000 clones listed, approximately 92% are singletons. The source material was peripheral blood. These receptors were taken from a woman younger than 45 with COVID-19, enrolled during active disease. CDR3s include the opening cysteine and the closing phenylalanine or tryptophan. Fields, in order: D gene, J gene, V gene, clone size, CDR3 DNA, CDR3 protein. A D gene is named only where the DNA matches it firmly. For some rows the clone size is stated as once, few or many, or as a class when expanded; others skip it.

d_gene: -; j_gene: TRBJ2-3; v_gene: TRBV7-8; abundance: -; CDR3nt: TGTGCCAGCAGCCCCTGGACTGAACGCACAGATACGCAGTATTTT; CDR3aa: CASSPWTERTDTQYF
d_gene: -; j_gene: TRBJ2-7; v_gene: TRBV7-3; abundance: -; CDR3nt: TGTGCCAGCAGCTTACTTCTCGAGCAGTACTTC; CDR3aa: CASSLLLEQYF
d_gene: TRBD1; j_gene: TRBJ1-2; v_gene: TRBV6-4; abundance: -; CDR3nt: TGTGCCAGCAGCCCGGACAGGGTGGGCTATGGCTACACCTTC; CDR3aa: CASSPDRVGYGYTF
d_gene: -; j_gene: TRBJ1-2; v_gene: TRBV19; abundance: -; CDR3nt: TGTGCCAGTAGTATAGCGGGGAATGGCTACACCTTC; CDR3aa: CASSIAGNGYTF
d_gene: -; j_gene: TRBJ1-2; v_gene: TRBV30; abundance: -; CDR3nt: TGTGCCTGGAGTACGAGACATTACTATGGCTACACCTTC; CDR3aa: CAWSTRHYYGYTF
d_gene: -; j_gene: TRBJ2-7; v_gene: TRBV11-2; abundance: -; CDR3nt: TGTGCCAGCAGCGGTACAGGGTGGAGAACCTACGAGCAGTACTTC; CDR3aa: CASSGTGWRTYEQYF
d_gene: -; j_gene: TRBJ2-7; v_gene: TRBV2; abundance: -; CDR3nt: TGTGCCAGCAGTGAAGGGGACTCTGGAACCTACGAGCAGTACTTC; CDR3aa: CASSEGDSGTYEQYF
d_gene: -; j_gene: TRBJ2-3; v_gene: TRBV7-2; abundance: few; CDR3nt: TGTGCCAGCAGAAGACAGAACACAGATACGCAGTATTTT; CDR3aa: CASRRQNTDTQYF
d_gene: TRBD1; j_gene: TRBJ2-7; v_gene: TRBV19; abundance: -; CDR3nt: TGTGCCAGTAGTGGACAGGGATACTACGAGCAGTACTTC; CDR3aa: CASSGQGYYEQYF
d_gene: -; j_gene: TRBJ2-7; v_gene: TRBV15; abundance: -; CDR3nt: TGTGCCACCAGCAGAGATCGAGTCTACGAGCAGTACTTC; CDR3aa: CATSRDRVYEQYF
d_gene: -; j_gene: TRBJ1-2; v_gene: TRBV28; abundance: -; CDR3nt: TGTGCCAGCAGCCCCGGTGGAGGGGAAGGCGGCTACACCTTC; CDR3aa: CASSPGGGEGGYTF
d_gene: -; j_gene: TRBJ2-7; v_gene: TRBV4-1; abundance: once; CDR3nt: TGCGCCAGCAGCCAAGATATTACGGGTTCGTCCTACGAGCAGTACTTC; CDR3aa: CASSQDITGSSYEQYF
d_gene: TRBD1; j_gene: TRBJ1-5; v_gene: TRBV10-3; abundance: -; CDR3nt: TGTGCCATCAGTGCGGGGGAAGGGACAGGGCGCAACAATCAGCCCCAGCATTTT; CDR3aa: CAISAGEGTGRNNQPQHF
d_gene: -; j_gene: TRBJ2-5; v_gene: TRBV7-8; abundance: once; CDR3nt: TGTGCCAGCAGCCCACAGAGTTGGGAGACCCAGTACTTC; CDR3aa: CASSPQSWETQYF
d_gene: -; j_gene: TRBJ2-3; v_gene: TRBV24-1; abundance: -; CDR3nt: TGTGCCACCAGTGATGGGGGACGAGGGAGGAGAGATACGCAGTATTTT; CDR3aa: CATSDGGRGRRDTQYF
d_gene: TRBD1; j_gene: TRBJ2-2; v_gene: TRBV7-3; abundance: -; CDR3nt: TGTGCCAGCAGCTTCACAGGGGGACGGGAGCTGTTTTTT; CDR3aa: CASSFTGGRELFF
d_gene: -; j_gene: TRBJ1-1; v_gene: TRBV7-8; abundance: -; CDR3nt: TGTGCCAGCAGCCCTCCTCCGGGGAGAACTGAAGCTTTCTTT; CDR3aa: CASSPPPGRTEAFF
d_gene: TRBD2; j_gene: TRBJ2-1; v_gene: TRBV4-1; abundance: -; CDR3nt: TGCGCCAGCAGCCAATGGACTAGCGGGGGAAGCGAGCAGTTCTTC; CDR3aa: CASSQWTSGGSEQFF
d_gene: TRBD1; j_gene: TRBJ2-5; v_gene: TRBV5-1; abundance: -; CDR3nt: TGCGCCAGCACCGGAGGGACAGGGCTGTTGGAGACCCAGTACTTC; CDR3aa: CASTGGTGLLETQYF
d_gene: TRBD2; j_gene: TRBJ2-1; v_gene: TRBV24-1; abundance: -; CDR3nt: TGTGCCACCAGTGGGCGGGAGGGCCCCTACAATGAGCAGTTCTTC; CDR3aa: CATSGREGPYNEQFF
d_gene: TRBD1; j_gene: TRBJ1-4; v_gene: TRBV27; abundance: -; CDR3nt: TGTGCCAGCAGTTCGGACAGGGGGCTTGAAAAACTGTTTTTT; CDR3aa: CASSSDRGLEKLFF
d_gene: -; j_gene: TRBJ2-7; v_gene: TRBV24-1; abundance: -; CDR3nt: TGTGCCACCAGTGACTCGGTCCTTGGCTACGAGCAGTACTTC; CDR3aa: CATSDSVLGYEQYF
d_gene: -; j_gene: TRBJ1-5; v_gene: TRBV24-1; abundance: few; CDR3nt: TGTGCCACCAGTGATTCCAACAGCTATAATCAGCCCCAGCATTTT; CDR3aa: CATSDSNSYNQPQHF